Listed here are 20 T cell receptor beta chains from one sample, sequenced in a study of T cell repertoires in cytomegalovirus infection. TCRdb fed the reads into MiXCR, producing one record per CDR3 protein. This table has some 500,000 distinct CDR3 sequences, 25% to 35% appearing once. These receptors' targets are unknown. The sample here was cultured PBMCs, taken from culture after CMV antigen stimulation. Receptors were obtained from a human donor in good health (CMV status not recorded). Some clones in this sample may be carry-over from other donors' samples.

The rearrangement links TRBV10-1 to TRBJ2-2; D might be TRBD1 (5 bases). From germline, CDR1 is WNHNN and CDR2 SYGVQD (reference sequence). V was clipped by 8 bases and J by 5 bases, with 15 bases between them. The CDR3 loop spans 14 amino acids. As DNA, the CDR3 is TGCGCCAGCGCTCCTTTAGGGGTAACCGGGGAGCTGTTTTTT. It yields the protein CASAPLGVTGELFF.

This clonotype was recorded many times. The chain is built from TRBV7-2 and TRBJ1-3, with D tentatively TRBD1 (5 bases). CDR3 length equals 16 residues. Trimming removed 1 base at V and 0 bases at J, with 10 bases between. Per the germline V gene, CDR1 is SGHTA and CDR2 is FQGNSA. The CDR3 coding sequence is TGTGCCAGCAGCTTAGGACAGCTTTCCTCTGGAAACACCATATATTTT. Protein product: CASSLGQLSSGNTIYF.

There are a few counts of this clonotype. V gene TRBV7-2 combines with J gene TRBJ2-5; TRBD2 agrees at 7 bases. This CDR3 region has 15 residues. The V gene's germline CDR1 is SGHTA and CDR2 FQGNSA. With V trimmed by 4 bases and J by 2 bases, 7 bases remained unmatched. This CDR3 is CASSSYSGPQETQYF. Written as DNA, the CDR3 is TGTGCCAGCAGCTCGTATAGCGGGCCTCAAGAGACCCAGTACTTC.

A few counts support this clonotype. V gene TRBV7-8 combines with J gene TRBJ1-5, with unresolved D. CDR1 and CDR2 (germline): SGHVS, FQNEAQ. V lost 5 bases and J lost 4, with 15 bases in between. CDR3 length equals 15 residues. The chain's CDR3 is CASSLSVVKNQPQHF. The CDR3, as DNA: TGTGCCAGCAGCCTTAGCGTGGTCAAAAATCAGCCCCAGCATTTT. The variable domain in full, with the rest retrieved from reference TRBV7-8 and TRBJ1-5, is GAGVSQSPRYKVAKRGQDVALRCDPISGHVSLFWYQQALGQGPEFLTYFQNEAQLDKSGLPSDRFFAERPEGSVSTLKIQRTQQEDSAVYLCASSLSVVKNQPQHFGDGTRLSIL.

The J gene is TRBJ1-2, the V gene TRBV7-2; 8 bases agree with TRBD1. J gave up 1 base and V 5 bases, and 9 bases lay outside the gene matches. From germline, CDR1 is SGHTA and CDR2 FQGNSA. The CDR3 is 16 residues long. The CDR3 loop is CASSKPATGDNYGYTF. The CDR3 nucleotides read TGTGCCAGCAGCAAGCCGGCGACAGGGGATAACTATGGCTACACCTTC.

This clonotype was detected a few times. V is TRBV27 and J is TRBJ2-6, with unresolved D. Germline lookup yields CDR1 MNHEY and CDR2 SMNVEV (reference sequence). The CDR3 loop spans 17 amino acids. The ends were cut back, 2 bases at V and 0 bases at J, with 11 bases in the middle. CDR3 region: CASSLGPSSSGANVLTF. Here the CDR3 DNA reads TGTGCCAGCAGTTTAGGGCCAAGCTCCTCTGGGGCCAACGTCCTGACTTTC.

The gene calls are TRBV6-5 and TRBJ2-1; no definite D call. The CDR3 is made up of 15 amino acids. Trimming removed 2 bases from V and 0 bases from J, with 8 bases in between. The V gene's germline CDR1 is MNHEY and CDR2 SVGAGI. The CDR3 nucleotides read TGTGCCAGCAGTTACCAATCTTTCTCCTACAATGAGCAGTTCTTC. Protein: CASSYQSFSYNEQFF.

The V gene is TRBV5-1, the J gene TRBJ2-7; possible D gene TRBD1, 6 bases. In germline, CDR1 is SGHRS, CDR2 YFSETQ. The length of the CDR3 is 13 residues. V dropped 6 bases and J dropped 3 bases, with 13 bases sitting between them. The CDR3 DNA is TGCGCCAGCACCGGGACACCTTACTACGAGCAGTACTTC. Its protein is CASTGTPYYEQYF.

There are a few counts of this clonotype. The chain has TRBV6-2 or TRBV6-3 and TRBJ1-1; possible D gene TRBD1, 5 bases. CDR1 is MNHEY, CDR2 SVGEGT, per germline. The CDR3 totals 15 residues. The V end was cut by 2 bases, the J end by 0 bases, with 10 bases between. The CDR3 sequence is CASSYQRGMNTEAFF. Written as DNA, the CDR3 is TGTGCCAGCAGTTACCAGCGGGGGATGAACACTGAAGCTTTCTTT.

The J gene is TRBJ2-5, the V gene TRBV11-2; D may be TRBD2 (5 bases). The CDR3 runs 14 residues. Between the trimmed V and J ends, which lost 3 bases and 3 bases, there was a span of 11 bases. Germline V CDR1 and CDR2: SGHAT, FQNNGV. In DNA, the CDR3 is TGTGCCAGCAGCTTCGGAGGAACGAAAGAGACCCAGTACTTC. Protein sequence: CASSFGGTKETQYF.

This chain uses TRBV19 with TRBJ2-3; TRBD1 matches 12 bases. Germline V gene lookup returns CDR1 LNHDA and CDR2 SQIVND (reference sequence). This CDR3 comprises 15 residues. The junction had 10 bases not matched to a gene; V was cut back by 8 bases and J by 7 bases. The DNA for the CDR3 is TGTGCCAGTGCCACCGGGACAGGGGGCCGTTATACGCAGTATTTT. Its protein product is CASATGTGGRYTQYF.

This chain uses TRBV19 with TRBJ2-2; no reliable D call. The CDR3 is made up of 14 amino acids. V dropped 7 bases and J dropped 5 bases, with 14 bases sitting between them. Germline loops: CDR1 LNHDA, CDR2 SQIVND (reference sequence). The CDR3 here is CASNPRWETGELFF. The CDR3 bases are TGTGCCAGTAATCCCCGTTGGGAAACCGGGGAGCTGTTTTTT.

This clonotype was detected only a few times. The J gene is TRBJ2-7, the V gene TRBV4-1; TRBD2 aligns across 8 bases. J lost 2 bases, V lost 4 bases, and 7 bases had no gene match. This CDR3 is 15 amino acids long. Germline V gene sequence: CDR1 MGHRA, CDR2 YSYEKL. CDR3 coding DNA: TGCGCCAGCAGCCTTCGTTATAGCGGGACCTACGAGCAGTACGTC. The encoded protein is CASSLRYSGTYEQYV.

The CDR3 DNA sequence: TGTGCCAGTATAGACGGACGGGGGACCCAGTACTTC. This sequence encodes CASIDGRGTQYF. The chain is built from TRBV19 and TRBJ2-5; D is perhaps TRBD2 (5 bases). Trimming removed 7 bases from V and 7 bases from J, with 13 bases in between. The CDR3 has 12 residues. Per germline, CDR1 LNHDA and CDR2 SQIVND (reference sequence).

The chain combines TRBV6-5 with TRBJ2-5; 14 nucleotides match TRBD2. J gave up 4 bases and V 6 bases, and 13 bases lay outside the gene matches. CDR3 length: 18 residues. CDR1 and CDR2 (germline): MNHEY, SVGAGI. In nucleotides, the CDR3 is TGTGCCAGCAGCCGAATGACTAGCGGGAGGGCCGTGGGAGAGACCCAGTACTTC. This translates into CASSRMTSGRAVGETQYF.

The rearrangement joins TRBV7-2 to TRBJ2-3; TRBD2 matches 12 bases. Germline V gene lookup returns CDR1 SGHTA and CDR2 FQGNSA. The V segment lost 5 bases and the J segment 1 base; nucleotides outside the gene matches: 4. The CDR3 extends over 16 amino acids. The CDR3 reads CASSQGTSGRTDTQYF. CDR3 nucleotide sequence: TGTGCCAGCAGCCAGGGGACTAGCGGGCGCACAGATACGCAGTATTTT. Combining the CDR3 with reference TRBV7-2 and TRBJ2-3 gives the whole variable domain GAGVSQSPSNKVTEKGKDVELRCDPISGHTALYWYRQSLGQGLEFLIYFQGNSAPDKSGLPSDRFSAERTGGSVSTLTIQRTQQEDSAVYLCASSQGTSGRTDTQYFGPGTRLTVL.

Here the CDR3 reads CATSDPYGAAKNIQYF. The CDR3 DNA sequence: TGTGCCACCAGTGATCCCTACGGGGCAGCCAAAAACATTCAGTACTTC. V gene TRBV24-1 combines with J gene TRBJ2-4; TRBD1 or TRBD2 may be the D gene (5 bases each). The ends were cut back, 3 bases at V and 0 bases at J, with 11 bases in the middle. Looked up from germline, CDR1 is KGHDR and CDR2 is SFDVKD. The CDR3 extends over 16 amino acids.

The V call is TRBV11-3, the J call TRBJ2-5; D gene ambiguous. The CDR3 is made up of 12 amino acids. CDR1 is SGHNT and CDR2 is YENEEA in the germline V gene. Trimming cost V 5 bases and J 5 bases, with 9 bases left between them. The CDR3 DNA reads TGTGCCAGCAGCACTATCGAGGAGACCCAGTACTTC. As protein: CASSTIEETQYF.

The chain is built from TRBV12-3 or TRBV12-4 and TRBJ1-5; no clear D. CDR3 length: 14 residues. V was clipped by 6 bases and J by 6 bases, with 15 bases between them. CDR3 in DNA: TGTGCCAGCAGCGACCAGGCGAGGAGTCAGCCCCAGCATTTT. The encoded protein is CASSDQARSQPQHF.

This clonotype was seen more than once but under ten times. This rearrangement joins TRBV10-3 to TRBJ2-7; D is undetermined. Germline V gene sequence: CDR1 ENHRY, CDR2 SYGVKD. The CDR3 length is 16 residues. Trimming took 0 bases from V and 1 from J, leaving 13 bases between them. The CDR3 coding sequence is TGTGCCATCAGTGAGTCTGGCGAGGCTGCTTCCTACGAGCAGTACTTC. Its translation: CAISESGEAASYEQYF.